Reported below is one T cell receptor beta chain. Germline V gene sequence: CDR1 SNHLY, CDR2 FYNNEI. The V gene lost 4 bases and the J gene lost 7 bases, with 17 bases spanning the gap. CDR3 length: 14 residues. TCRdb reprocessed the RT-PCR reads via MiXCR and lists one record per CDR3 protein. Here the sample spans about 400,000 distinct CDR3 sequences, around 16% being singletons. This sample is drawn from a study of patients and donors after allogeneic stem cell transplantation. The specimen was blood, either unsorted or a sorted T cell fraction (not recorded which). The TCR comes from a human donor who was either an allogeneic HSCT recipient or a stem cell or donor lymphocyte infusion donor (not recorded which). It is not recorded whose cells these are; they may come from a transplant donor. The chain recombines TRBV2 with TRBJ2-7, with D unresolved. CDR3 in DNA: TGTGCCAGCAGTGGAAGCAGGCTCCTCGGGGAGCAGTACTTC. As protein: CASSGSRLLGEQYF.